This entry lists 26 T cell receptor beta chains sequenced from one sample in a study of control samples from healthy donors and cancer patients. Assay used: immunoSEQ multiplex PCR; TCRdb lists only in-frame clones, some missing. The table lists 70,000 to 95,000 clones, approximately 94% of them singletons. The sample taken for sequencing was PBMCs. The source is a woman between 40 and 50 years old with lung cancer.

The chain joins TRBV11-3 to TRBJ2-1; 9 positions match TRBD2. The germline gives CDR1 SGHNT, CDR2 YENEEA. The length of the CDR3 is 12 residues. Trimming cost V 5 bases and J 9 bases; bases outside gene matches: 2. In nucleotides, the CDR3 is TGTGCCAGCAGCGGACTAGCGCTTGAGCAGTTCTTC. It yields the protein CASSGLALEQFF.

The chain employs TRBV6-5 and TRBJ2-2; D is undetermined. CDR1 and CDR2 (germline): MNHEY, SVGAGI. This CDR3 has 13 amino acids. Trimming took off 4 bases at V and 1 base at J, with 4 bases between the two ends. For the CDR3, the DNA is TGTGCCAGCAGTTTCTTGAACACCGGGGAGCTGTTTTTT. Its translation: CASSFLNTGELFF.

This chain uses TRBV30 with TRBJ1-2; no firm D call. The CDR3 covers 17 residues. From germline, CDR1 is GTSNPN and CDR2 SVGIG (reference sequence). Trimming cost V 0 bases and J 2 bases, with 19 bases left between them. CDR3 DNA: TGTGCCTGGAGTGTACCACGTCGTGGGGAAAGGAACTATGGCTACACCTTC. Translated, it gives CAWSVPRRGERNYGYTF. Full variable domain (missing parts from reference TRBV30 and TRBJ1-2): SQTIHQWPATLVQPVGSPLSLECTVEGTSNPNLYWYRQAAGRGLQLLFYSVGIGQISSEVPQNLSASRPQDRQFILSSKKLLLSDSGFYLCAWSVPRRGERNYGYTFGSGTRLTVV.

The V gene is TRBV18, the J gene TRBJ1-5; possible D gene TRBD1, 6 bases. The CDR3 covers 18 residues. Germline V gives CDR1 KGHSH, CDR2 LQKENI. Trimming pared 3 bases from V and 1 base from J, leaving 19 bases between. The CDR3 region has the DNA TGTGCCAGCTCACCTCCGATGGGGGGCCCGGGGAGCAATCAGCCCCAGCATTTT. Translation gives CASSPPMGGPGSNQPQHF.

The V gene is TRBV7-9, the J gene TRBJ2-1, with 10 bases matching TRBD2. The CDR3 covers 15 residues. V dropped 10 bases and J dropped 0; count of bases not matched to a gene: 6. Germline CDR1 is SEHNR and CDR2 is FQNEAQ (reference sequence). CDR3 DNA: TGTGCCACTCGTAGCGGGGGGAGCTCCTACAATGAGCAGTTCTTC. It is translated as CATRSGGSSYNEQFF. The complete variable domain, with remaining parts taken from reference TRBV7-9 and TRBJ2-1, reads DTGVSQNPRHKITKRGQNVTFRCDPISEHNRLYWYRQTLGQGPEFLTYFQNEAQLEKSRLLSDRFSAERPKGSFSTLEIQRTEQGDSAMYLCATRSGGSSYNEQFFGPGTRLTVL.

The chain is built from TRBV5-1 and TRBJ2-7; tentatively, D is TRBD1 (6 bases). From germline, CDR1 is SGHRS and CDR2 YFSETQ. V gave up 4 bases and J gave up 0 bases, with 20 bases separating them. The CDR3 has 17 amino acids. The CDR3 DNA follows: TGCGCCAGCAGCCGGACTGCCGGGACACAAGACTCCTACGAGCAGTACTTC. Translating it yields CASSRTAGTQDSYEQYF.

V usage is TRBV7-6 and J usage is TRBJ1-1; the D gene is possibly TRBD1 (5 bases). The length of the CDR3 is 15 residues. CDR1 and CDR2 (germline): SGHVS, FNYEAQ. Between the trimmed V and J ends, which lost 1 base and 6 bases, there was a span of 15 bases. The CDR3 DNA is TGTGCCAGCAGCTTAGATATGGGACGAAAGGCTGAAGCTTTCTTT. Translated: CASSLDMGRKAEAFF.

The V call is TRBV13, the J call TRBJ2-3; TRBD1 matches at 10 bases. V shed 5 bases and J 6 bases; nucleotides not matched to a gene: 8. The CDR3 contains 15 residues. Germline CDR1 PRHDT, CDR2 FYEKMQ (reference sequence). The CDR3 bases are TGTGCCAGCAGCCCAACGGGACAGGGGACGGATACGCAGTATTTT. The encoded protein is CASSPTGQGTDTQYF.

This clone appeared once. The chain links TRBV7-9 to TRBJ2-7, with D uncertain. Germline values: CDR1 SEHNR, CDR2 FQNEAQ (reference sequence). The CDR3 covers 14 residues. V lost 10 bases, J lost 2 bases, and 18 bases lay in between. CDR3 nucleotides: TGTGCCACTTCCCCATGGCAGGATGCCTACGAGCAGTACTTC. Residues: CATSPWQDAYEQYF.

The chain is built from TRBV12-5 and TRBJ1-5, with D perhaps matching TRBD1 (5 bases). There are 12 residues in the CDR3. Germline V CDR1 and CDR2: LGHNT, FRNRAP. CDR3 sequence: CATSQGFQPQHF. CDR3 sequence (DNA): TGTGCGACTTCGCAGGGCTTTCAGCCCCAGCATTTT.

V is TRBV5-8 and J is TRBJ2-7; D gene uncertain. Germline V lookup: CDR1 SGHTS, CDR2 YDEGEE. The CDR3 consists of 13 residues. With 0 bases removed from V and 0 bases from J, the gap between germline ends came to 4 bases. The chain's CDR3 is CASSLGNSYEQYF. CDR3 coding DNA: TGTGCCAGCAGCTTGGGAAACTCCTACGAGCAGTACTTC.

This sequence joins TRBV10-3 and TRBJ2-5; D not certain. The CDR3 runs 14 residues. V was clipped by 0 bases and J by 6 bases, with 11 bases between them. From germline, CDR1 is ENHRY and CDR2 SYGVKD. The CDR3 loop reads CAISESYDRKTQYF. DNA of the CDR3: TGTGCCATCAGTGAGTCGTATGATCGTAAGACCCAGTACTTC.

The V and J genes are TRBV6-5 and TRBJ2-7; 8 bases map to TRBD1. The ends lost 4 bases at V and 0 bases at J; junction bases unmatched: 8. The CDR3 sequence is 16 residues long. CDR1 and CDR2 (germline): MNHEY, SVGAGI. CDR3 protein: CASSWDRSTGSYEQYF. CDR3 nucleotides: TGTGCCAGCAGTTGGGACAGGTCAACGGGCTCCTACGAGCAGTACTTC.

The chain has TRBV6-1 and TRBJ1-1; perhaps TRBD1 as D (5 bases). The CDR3 sequence is 13 residues long. V dropped 3 bases and J dropped 8 bases, with 13 bases sitting between them. Germline lookup yields CDR1 MNHNS and CDR2 SASEGT. CDR3 in DNA: TGTGCCAGCAGTGACCAGGGCGGTGGAGAAGCTTTCTTT. As protein: CASSDQGGGEAFF.

This rearrangement joins TRBV11-3 to TRBJ1-1; D is uncertain. The V gene lost 3 bases and the J gene lost 3 bases, with 11 bases spanning the gap. The CDR3 sequence is 14 residues long. Germline values: CDR1 SGHNT, CDR2 YENEEA. As DNA, the CDR3 is TGTGCCAGCAGCTTCTCCACGGGAGACACTGAAGCTTTCTTT. It specifies CASSFSTGDTEAFF.

The chain joins TRBV5-1 to TRBJ2-1, with D unclear. The CDR3 is 15 residues long. CDR1 is SGHRS and CDR2 is YFSETQ in the germline V gene. V was pared by 4 bases and J by 0 bases, with 11 bases between. The CDR3 is CASSAHLSSYNEQFF. CDR3 DNA: TGCGCCAGCAGCGCCCACTTAAGCTCCTACAATGAGCAGTTCTTC.

The genes are TRBV28 and TRBJ1-5, with D possibly being TRBD1 (5 bases). The CDR3 runs 14 residues. Trimming stripped 5 bases from V and 2 bases from J, with 10 bases between. Germline CDR1 MDHEN, CDR2 SYDVKM. DNA for the CDR3: TGTGCCAGCAGTGGGTGGGGGGGCAATCAGCCCCAGCATTTT. It translates to CASSGWGGNQPQHF.

V is TRBV5-1 and J is TRBJ1-1; 7 bases fit TRBD1. The CDR3 loop spans 14 amino acids. Per germline, CDR1 SGHRS and CDR2 YFSETQ. V dropped 0 bases and J dropped 8; count of bases not matched to a gene: 7. The CDR3 region has the DNA TGCGCCAGCAGCTTGGCCCAGAACAGGGGCGAAGCTTTCTTT. Translation: CASSLAQNRGEAFF. The full variable domain, rest sourced from reference TRBV5-1 and TRBJ1-1, is KAGVTQTPRYLIKTRGQQVTLSCSPISGHRSVSWYQQTPGQGLQFLFEYFSETQRNKGNFPGRFSGRQFSNSRSEMNVSTLELGDSALYLCASSLAQNRGEAFFGQGTRLTVV.

The rearrangement links TRBV12-3 or TRBV12-4 to TRBJ1-4; no definite D call. The length of the CDR3 is 13 residues. The V gene lost 3 bases and the J gene lost 8 bases, with 10 bases spanning the gap. CDR3 DNA: TGTGCCAGCAGTTTTGTGGGGAAAGAAAAACTGTTTTTT. Its protein is CASSFVGKEKLFF.

The CDR3 sequence is CASSQRGLRLDYEQYF. CDR3 sequence (DNA): TGTGCCAGCAGCCAAAGGGGTTTGAGACTAGACTACGAGCAGTACTTC. The chain has TRBV3-1 (or the pseudogene TRBV3-2) and TRBJ2-7; D possibly corresponds to TRBD2 (6 bases). V lost 2 bases and J lost 3, with 17 bases in between. Germline V lookup: CDR1 LGHDT, CDR2 YNNKEL (reference sequence). This CDR3 spans 16 amino acids.

The V and J genes are TRBV27 and TRBJ2-1; a possible D gene is TRBD2 (6 bases). Germline V gives CDR1 MNHEY, CDR2 SMNVEV (reference sequence). The CDR3 totals 11 residues. V was pared by 2 bases and J by 14 bases, with 10 bases between. DNA of the CDR3: TGTGCCAGCAGTTTAGGCGGGGTGGAGTTCTTC. Encoded protein: CASSLGGVEFF.

The chain combines TRBV5-1 with TRBJ1-6, with TRBD1 identical over 7 bases. This CDR3 is 16 amino acids long. The J segment lost 7 bases and the V segment lost 5 bases, leaving 12 bases of the junction unmatched. CDR1 is SGHRS, CDR2 YFSETQ, per germline. This CDR3 is CASRPGTEKGNSPLHF. CDR3 nucleotide sequence: TGCGCCAGCAGGCCCGGGACAGAGAAGGGAAATTCACCCCTCCACTTT.

The chain is built from TRBV5-1 and TRBJ1-2, with D tentatively TRBD1 (5 bases). Germline loops: CDR1 SGHRS, CDR2 YFSETQ. Between the trimmed V and J ends, which lost 1 base and 6 bases, there was a span of 16 bases. The CDR3 has 15 amino acids. The CDR3 region is CASSLNGEVGDGYTF. The CDR3 DNA follows: TGCGCCAGCAGCTTGAACGGGGAAGTAGGGGATGGCTACACCTTC.

The count of this clone is one. The V call is TRBV6-4, the J call TRBJ2-3; no definite D call. Germline-derived CDR1 and CDR2 are MRHNA and SNTAGT. V lost 6 bases and J lost 2, with 3 bases in between. CDR3 length: 11 amino acids. The CDR3 region has the DNA TGTGCCAGCAGGCACACAGATACGCAGTATTTT. Its translation is CASRHTDTQYF.

On this clone: Germline is not matched at one junction end, which may reflect a read error. V is TRBV28 and J is TRBJ1-2; 10 bases agree with TRBD1. The CDR3 is made up of 14 amino acids. Germline CDR1 reads MDHEN; CDR2 reads SYDVKM. The CDR3 reads CASSPRDRGDRRFF. CDR3 bases: TGTGCCAGCAGTCCTCGGGACAGGGGCGATAGAAGGTTCTTC.

V gene TRBV4-1 combines with J gene TRBJ2-1; 8 positions agree with TRBD1. With V trimmed by 4 bases and J by 0 bases, 5 bases remained unmatched. CDR3 length equals 16 residues. Germline V gene sequence: CDR1 MGHRA, CDR2 YSYEKL. This CDR3 is CASSRADRDSYNEQFF. CDR3 nucleotides: TGCGCCAGCAGCCGGGCGGACAGGGACTCCTACAATGAGCAGTTCTTC.